This TCR beta chain was found in a study of cytomegalovirus exposure and HLA in healthy donors. Overall study findings and caveats: The authors listed 164 TCR beta chains as cytomegalovirus-associated. Later examination showed HLA-associated TCR beta chains had greater clonal expansion than equally common others. For presence/absence analyses, sequencing depth was assumed to be roughly uniform across donors.

Regarding this clone: The antigen is undetermined.

V was cut by 1 base and J by 5 bases, with 15 bases left in between. This CDR3 has 17 residues. Germline assignment: CDR1 KGHSH and CDR2 LQKENI. Amplification used 60 Vbeta primers and 13 Jbeta primers. The repertoire was sequenced with immunoSEQ multiplex PCR; TCRdb's copy has only in-frame clones and lacks some. In the table there are about 80,000 clones, 60% to 80% of which are singletons. The chain uses TRBV18 and TRBJ1-6; maybe TRBD1 (6 bases). Sequencing was carried out using PBMCs. This clonotype originated in a woman aged 45-60 years in good health and CMV-seropositive. CDR3 loop: CASSPRTGPGNNSPLHF. The CDR3 bases are TGTGCCAGCTCACCACGCACAGGGCCCGGAAATAATTCACCCCTCCACTTT. Using reference TRBV18 and TRBJ1-6 for the parts outside the CDR3, the full variable domain is NAGVMQNPRHLVRRRGQEARLRCSPMKGHSHVYWYRQLPEEGLKFMVYLQKENIIDESGMPKERFSAEFPKEGPSILRIQQVVRGDSAAYFCASSPRTGPGNNSPLHFGNGTRLTVT.